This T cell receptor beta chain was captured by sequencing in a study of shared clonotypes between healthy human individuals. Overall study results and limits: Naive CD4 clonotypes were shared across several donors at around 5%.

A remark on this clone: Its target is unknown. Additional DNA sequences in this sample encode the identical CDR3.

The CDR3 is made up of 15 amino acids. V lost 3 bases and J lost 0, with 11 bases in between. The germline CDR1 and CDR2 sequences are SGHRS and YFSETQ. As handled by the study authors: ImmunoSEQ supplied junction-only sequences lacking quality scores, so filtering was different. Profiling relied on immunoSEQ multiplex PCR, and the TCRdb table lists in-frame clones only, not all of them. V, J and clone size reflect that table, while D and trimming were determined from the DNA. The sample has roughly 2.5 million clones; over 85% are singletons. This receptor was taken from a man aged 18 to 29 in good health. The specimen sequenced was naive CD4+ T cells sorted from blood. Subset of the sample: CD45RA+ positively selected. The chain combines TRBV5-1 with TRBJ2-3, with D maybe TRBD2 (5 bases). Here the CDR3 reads CASSSRGTSTDTQYF. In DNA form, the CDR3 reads TGCGCCAGCAGCTCCCGGGGAACTAGCACAGATACGCAGTATTTT.